This T cell receptor beta chain was identified during a study of blood T cell repertoires in COVID-19. Individuals aged roughly 18 to 100 years were recruited from 20 to 25 US areas. Profiling relied on immunoSEQ multiplex PCR, and the TCRdb table lists in-frame clones only, not all of them. The sample holds 250,000 or so clones, 70% to 90% seen once. This TCR was sampled from a woman aged 45-65 years who had been exposed to COVID-19. Sequencing was carried out using PBMCs or T cells enriched from blood (not recorded which).

In DNA, the CDR3 is TGTGCCAGCACATTGGGCCCCTATAATTCACCCCTCCACTTT. It encodes CASTLGPYNSPLHF. This chain links TRBV25-1 with TRBJ1-6; D remains unclear. Trimming took off 7 bases at V and 2 bases at J, with 9 bases between the two ends. From germline, CDR1 is MGHDK and CDR2 SYGVNS. The CDR3 is 14 amino acids.